These T cell receptor beta chains were read from a single sample in a study of T cells in Graves' hyperthyroidism and ophthalmopathy. TCRdb re-called the multiplex PCR reads with MiXCR, one entry per CDR3 protein. The profile covers around 350,000 distinct CDR3 sequences, with nearly 15% appearing a single time and roughly 19% taken by the ten largest. Sequencing was carried out using blood. The receptors here all came from a woman in her sixties or seventies with Graves' ophthalmopathy. The CDR3 runs from the conserved cysteine through the conserved F or W. A D gene is named only where the DNA matches it firmly. Clone size is shown for a subset of rows, as once, few, many or a class of expanded clone.

TRBV4-1	TRBJ1-2	NA	few	TGCGCCAGCAGTTTCGGGGGGGACTATGGCTACACCTTC	CASSFGGDYGYTF
TRBV10-3	TRBJ1-5	NA	NA	TGTGCCATCAGTGAGTCGGGGGGGCATCAGCCCCAGCATTTT	CAISESGGHQPQHF
TRBV6-5	TRBJ2-7	NA	few	TGTGCCAGCAGTTACGGGGGGACCTACGAGCAGTACTTC	CASSYGGTYEQYF
TRBV7-6	TRBJ2-1	TRBD2	many	TGTGCCAGCAGCCCCGTACTCGGACTAGCGGGAGGGTACAATGAGCAGTTCTTC	CASSPVLGLAGGYNEQFF
TRBV15	TRBJ1-5	NA	NA	TGTGCCACCAGCAGATCATATCAGCCCCAGCATTTT	CATSRSYQPQHF
TRBV7-9	TRBJ2-4	TRBD1	NA	TGTGCCGGCAGCTTCGTGACAGGGCCAGGGAGCATTCAGTACTTC	CAGSFVTGPGSIQYF
TRBV12-3/TRBV12-4	TRBJ1-1	NA	many	TGTGCCAGCACCCACGGAGGGGGTACTGAAGCTTTCTTT	CASTHGGGTEAFF
TRBV11-2	TRBJ2-1	NA	many	TGTGCCAGCAGCTTAGGGGACGCCCACAATGAGCAGTTCTTC	CASSLGDAHNEQFF
TRBV25-1	TRBJ1-5	NA	many	TGTGCCAGCAGTGAATACTCTAGCAATCAGCCCCAGCATTTT	CASSEYSSNQPQHF
TRBV24-1	TRBJ1-2	NA	NA	TGTGCCACCAGTGATTTGCAAGGGGGTATCTATGGCTACACCTTC	CATSDLQGGIYGYTF
TRBV5-1	TRBJ1-1	NA	NA	TGCGCCAGCAGCCCTCAGACGAACACTGAAGCTTTCTTT	CASSPQTNTEAFF
TRBV19	TRBJ2-5	TRBD1	few	TGTGCCAGTAGTATACGGACAGGGCGAGAGACCCAGTACTTC	CASSIRTGRETQYF
TRBV12-3/TRBV12-4	TRBJ2-2	NA	few	TGTGCCAGCACTGCCCGGGGGTGGAACACCGGGGAGCTGTTTTTT	CASTARGWNTGELFF
TRBV6-1	TRBJ1-1	NA	NA	TGTGCCAGCAGTGTATCAGGGGCTGGTACTGAAGCTTTCTTT	CASSVSGAGTEAFF
TRBV5-1	TRBJ2-4	NA	NA	TGCGCCAGCAGCGATACGGGCGCCAGCCAGAAGTACAGCGGAAACATTCAGTACTTC	CASSDTGASQKYSGNIQYF
TRBV24-1	TRBJ2-2	NA	NA	TGTGCCACCAGTGACCCGGGCCGGGGCACCGGGGAGCTGTTTTTT	CATSDPGRGTGELFF